This entry is about one TCR beta chain. What it binds is not known. Authors' processing steps: A distant-metastasis classifier for papillary thyroid cancer was built using CDR3 differences across clinicopathological groups. TCRdb called clones again from the PCR reads with MiXCR. For this entry, the V and J calls and clone size follow TCRdb and not the study's own pipeline. There are tens of thousands of clones in the sample; around 33% occur only once, and about 16% lies in the top ten. No patient had received any treatment before thyroid surgery. These data originate in a study of metastatic and nonmetastatic thyroid tumors. Study-level information: Across peripheral blood and tumor or nodule tissue samples taken from malignant and benign thyroid patients, the repertoires were compared with one another. Study outcomes and limitations: Reports indicated that malignant thyroid tumors showed significantly higher TCR beta diversity than benign nodules did, in blood and tumor.

Germline V gene sequence: CDR1 SNHLY, CDR2 FYNNEI. This CDR3 is built from 16 residues. Losses at the gene ends were 7 bases for V and 5 bases for J; bases not matched to a gene: 7. The genes are TRBV2 and TRBJ2-1; TRBD2 matches 14 bases. This TCR came from a female donor with papillary thyroid cancer or a benign thyroid nodule (not recorded which). Some clones in this sample may be carry-over from other donors' samples. The sample consisted of tumor tissue. In DNA, the CDR3 is TGTGCCAGCAAAGGGACTAGCGGGAGACTTAACAATGAGCAGTTCTTC. Amino acid sequence: CASKGTSGRLNNEQFF.